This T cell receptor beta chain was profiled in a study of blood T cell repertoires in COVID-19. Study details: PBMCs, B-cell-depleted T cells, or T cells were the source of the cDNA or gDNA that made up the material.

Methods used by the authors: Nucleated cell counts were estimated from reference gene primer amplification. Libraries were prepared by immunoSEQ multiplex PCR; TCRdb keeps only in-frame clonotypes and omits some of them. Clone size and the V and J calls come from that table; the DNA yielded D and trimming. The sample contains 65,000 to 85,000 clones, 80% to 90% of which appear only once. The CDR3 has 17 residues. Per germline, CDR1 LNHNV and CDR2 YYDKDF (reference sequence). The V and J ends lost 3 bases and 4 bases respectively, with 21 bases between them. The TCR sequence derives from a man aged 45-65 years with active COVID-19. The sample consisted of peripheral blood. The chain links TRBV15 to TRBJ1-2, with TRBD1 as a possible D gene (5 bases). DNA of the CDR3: TGTGCCACCAGCAGGCCTGAGGCGGGGCTTTCCTTCTATGGCTACACCTTC. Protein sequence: CATSRPEAGLSFYGYTF.